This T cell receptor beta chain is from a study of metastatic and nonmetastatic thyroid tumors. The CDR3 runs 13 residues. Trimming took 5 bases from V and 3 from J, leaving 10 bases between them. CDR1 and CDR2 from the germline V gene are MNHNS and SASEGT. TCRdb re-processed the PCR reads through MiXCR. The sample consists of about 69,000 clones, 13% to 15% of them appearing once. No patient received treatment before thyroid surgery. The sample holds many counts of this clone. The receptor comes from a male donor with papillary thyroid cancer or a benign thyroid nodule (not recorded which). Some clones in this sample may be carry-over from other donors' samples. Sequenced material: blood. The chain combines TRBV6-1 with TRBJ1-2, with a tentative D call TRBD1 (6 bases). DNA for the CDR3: TGTGCCAGCAGTCAAGGGGGGGACTATGGCTACACCTTC. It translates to CASSQGGDYGYTF.